This section outlines one T cell receptor (beta chain) sequence together with its context. Its cognate antigen is unknown. The sample belongs to a study of cytomegalovirus exposure and HLA in healthy donors. General study findings and limits: Common viral pathogens seemed, in a later analysis, to connect with several of the most significant clusters. The study labeled fewer than 200 TCR beta chains cytomegalovirus-associated. Later analysis demonstrated an association between a missense DCLRE1C variant and TCR beta V- and J-gene trimming.

The PCR contained 60 Vbeta and 13 Jbeta primers. Original handling: The count from a later analysis was 65 million to 90 million unique TCR beta chains, 9.5 million to 11 million of them shared. This table comes from immunoSEQ multiplex PCR, and its TCRdb copy is limited to in-frame clones, with some not included. Clonal size and the V and J genes are those of that table, whereas D and trimming came from the DNA. The top ten clones hold approximately 11% of a sample with 90,000 to 120,000 clones, roughly three quarters of them seen once. This CDR3 has 13 amino acids. Germline values: CDR1 ENHRY, CDR2 SYGVKD.

This receptor was taken from a man in his forties in good health and CMV-seropositive. The rearrangement uses TRBV10-3 and TRBJ2-5; 7 nucleotides match TRBD1. TRBJ2-7 explains the end of the DNA better; the J call may be wrong. Sequencing was carried out using PBMCs. The CDR3 region has the DNA TGTGCCATCAGTAACGGACAGGCGGGCGAGCAGTACTTC. Residues: CAISNGQAGEQYF.